These 16 T cell receptor beta chains were sequenced from one sample in a study of cytomegalovirus exposure and HLA in healthy donors. The PCR used 60 Vbeta and 13 Jbeta primers. The assay was immunoSEQ multiplex PCR, and TCRdb's table has in-frame clones only and misses some. Found here are under 200,000 clones, around 85% of them singletons; the top ten hold roughly 6.3%. The sample was PBMCs. These receptor sequences come from a man aged 35 to 55 in good health and CMV-seropositive.

This clone has only one observation. The chain uses TRBV11-3 and TRBJ2-3; 10 bases align to TRBD1. This CDR3 has 15 amino acids. The germline V gene encodes CDR1 SGHNT and CDR2 YENEEA. The trim removed 5 bases at V and 3 bases at J, leaving 5 bases unmatched. Here the CDR3 DNA reads TGTGCCAGCAGCGTGGGACAGGGGATGACAGATACGCAGTATTTT. The encoded protein is CASSVGQGMTDTQYF.

Judged by abundance, this clone is medium-sized. V gene TRBV5-4 combines with J gene TRBJ1-1, with D possibly being TRBD1 (6 bases). Trimming took 10 bases from V and 1 from J, leaving 17 bases between them. The germline gives CDR1 SGHNT, CDR2 YYREEE (reference sequence). CDR3 size: 14 residues. DNA of the CDR3: TGTGCCTCCCAGGACGGGGGGCCGAACACTGAAGCTTTCTTT. Protein sequence: CASQDGGPNTEAFF. The full variable domain, its missing parts supplied by reference TRBV5-4 and TRBJ1-1, is ETGVTQSPTHLIKTRGQQVTLRCSSQSGHNTVSWYQQALGQGPQFIFQYYREEENGRGNFPPRFSGLQFPNYSSELNVNALELDDSALYLCASQDGGPNTEAFFGQGTRLTVV.

The table lists this clone with a count of one. The rearrangement uses TRBV7-2 and TRBJ2-7; 11 bases line up with TRBD2. The CDR3 has 18 residues. The J segment lost 3 bases and the V segment lost 2 bases, leaving 12 bases of the junction unmatched. Per the germline V gene, CDR1 is SGHTA and CDR2 is FQGNSA. CDR3 sequence (DNA): TGTGCCAGCAGCTTATCCCGCCCCCAGACTAGCGGGGACTACGAGCAGTACTTC. It is translated as CASSLSRPQTSGDYEQYF.

The rearrangement joins TRBV11-2 to TRBJ2-3; D not resolved. The CDR3 runs to 15 residues. V lost 5 bases and J 1 base, leaving 13 bases between the germline ends. CDR1 and CDR2 (germline): SGHAT, FQNNGV. The CDR3 loop reads CASSLDTLRTDTQYF. The CDR3, as DNA: TGTGCCAGCAGCCTCGACACGTTGCGCACAGATACGCAGTATTTT.

The chain links TRBV28 to TRBJ1-1, with 7 bases fitting TRBD1. Trimming took 6 bases from V and 1 from J; bases not matched to a gene: 11. There are 16 residues in the CDR3. CDR1 and CDR2 from the germline V gene are MDHEN and SYDVKM. For the CDR3, the DNA is TGTGCCAGCAGGCGACCCGGTAACAGGGGGAACACTGAAGCTTTCTTT. Amino acids: CASRRPGNRGNTEAFF.

The chain joins TRBV6-5 to TRBJ1-2; D unresolved. V lost 6 bases to trimming and J lost 4 bases, with 12 bases between them. Germline V CDR1 and CDR2: MNHEY, SVGAGI. The CDR3 consists of 13 residues. CDR3 amino acids: CASRTGGLYGYTF. Here the CDR3 DNA reads TGTGCCAGCAGGACTGGTGGCCTCTATGGCTACACCTTC.

This chain connects TRBV19 to TRBJ1-6; TRBD1 agrees at 7 bases. After removal of 8 bases from V and 4 bases from J, the junction contained 5 bases not matched to a gene. This CDR3 has 14 residues. CDR1 is LNHDA, CDR2 SQIVND, per germline (reference sequence). DNA for the CDR3: TGTGCCAGTGCGGACAGGACTTATAATTCACCCCTCCACTTT. Its protein is CASADRTYNSPLHF.

This chain connects TRBV6-1 to TRBJ2-3; 8 bases map to TRBD2. The CDR3 spans 14 residues. Trimming cost V 6 bases and J 7 bases; bases outside gene matches: 9. Per germline, CDR1 MNHNS and CDR2 SASEGT. Here the CDR3 DNA reads TGTGCCAGCAGACTCGGGGGGGCCATGAATACGCAGTATTTT. Its translation is CASRLGGAMNTQYF.

V gene TRBV5-4 combines with J gene TRBJ2-1, with 9 bases lining up with TRBD1. There are 15 residues in the CDR3. V shed 3 bases, J shed 7 bases, and the junction held 8 bases outside the gene matches. From germline, CDR1 is SGHNT and CDR2 YYREEE (reference sequence). The CDR3 here is CASSSRTGEGNEQFF. The CDR3 DNA reads as TGTGCCAGCAGCTCCAGGACAGGGGAGGGGAATGAGCAGTTCTTC.

A single count supports this clone. The chain links TRBV2 to TRBJ2-7; 9 bases map to TRBD1. V shed 3 bases and J 4 bases; nucleotides not matched to a gene: 13. CDR1 and CDR2 from the germline V gene are SNHLY and FYNNEI. CDR3 length equals 17 residues. The CDR3 DNA sequence: TGTGCCAGCAGTGAGGGGCGGGACAGGGAAGACCTATACGAGCAGTACTTC. Translation: CASSEGRDREDLYEQYF.

On this clone itself: In the same sample, other DNA sequences code for this CDR3. The V and J genes are TRBV7-3 and TRBJ1-1; D is perhaps TRBD1 (6 bases). The CDR3 covers 13 residues. Per the germline V gene, CDR1 is SGHTA and CDR2 is FQGTGA. V gave up 4 bases and J gave up 1 base, with 7 bases separating them. CDR3 sequence (DNA): TGTGCCAGCAGCTCGACAGGGAACACTGAAGCTTTCTTT. Translation gives CASSSTGNTEAFF.

This chain links TRBV2 with TRBJ1-2; D gene ambiguous. The CDR3 is 14 amino acids. V lost 4 bases and J lost 4, with 13 bases in between. Germline assignment: CDR1 SNHLY and CDR2 FYNNEI. CDR3 sequence: CASSARGEVYGYTF. As DNA, the CDR3 is TGTGCCAGCAGTGCCCGCGGGGAAGTCTATGGCTACACCTTC. Based on the CDR3 plus reference TRBV2 and TRBJ1-2, the full variable domain is EPEVTQTPSHQVTQMGQEVILRCVPISNHLYFYWYRQILGQKVEFLVSFYNNEISEKSEIFDDQFSVERPDGSNFTLKIRSTKLEDSAMYFCASSARGEVYGYTFGSGTRLTVV.

The gene calls are TRBV11-2 and TRBJ2-1; 7 bases match TRBD1. The junction had 12 bases not matched to a gene; V was cut back by 4 bases and J by 3 bases. Germline values: CDR1 SGHAT, CDR2 FQNNGV. There are 17 residues in the CDR3. CDR3 sequence: CASSSKLVRGLYNEQFF. CDR3 DNA: TGTGCCAGCAGCTCCAAACTAGTGAGGGGGCTCTACAATGAGCAGTTCTTC. The entire variable domain, with the rest obtained from reference TRBV11-2 and TRBJ2-1, is as follows: EAGVAQSPRYKIIEKRQSVAFWCNPISGHATLYWYQQILGQGPKLLIQFQNNGVVDDSQLPKDRFSAERLKGVDSTLKIQPAKLEDSAVYLCASSSKLVRGLYNEQFFGPGTRLTVL.

This clone has only a few counts. The J gene is TRBJ2-3, the V gene TRBV5-1; D not resolved. Per germline, CDR1 SGHRS and CDR2 YFSETQ. V lost 0 bases, J lost 4 bases, and 9 bases lay in between. The CDR3 is 14 amino acids. CDR3 region: CASSLAVFADTQYF. CDR3 sequence (DNA): TGCGCCAGCAGCTTGGCAGTCTTCGCAGATACGCAGTATTTT.

V is TRBV9 and J is TRBJ1-2, with TRBD1 matching over 8 bases. The CDR3 consists of 15 residues. From germline, CDR1 is SGDLS and CDR2 YYNGEE. The J segment lost 5 bases and the V segment lost 0 bases, leaving 6 bases of the junction unmatched. Written as DNA, the CDR3 is TGTGCCAGCAGCGTAGCTACAGGGGGATTATATGGCTACACCTTC. It encodes CASSVATGGLYGYTF.

This chain joins TRBV11-1 and TRBJ2-5; TRBD1 might be the D (5 bases). From germline, CDR1 is SGHAT and CDR2 FQDESV (reference sequence). V gave up 3 bases and J gave up 1 base, with 15 bases separating them. This CDR3 spans 16 amino acids. CDR3: CASSLVGASGQETQYF. CDR3 nucleotide sequence: TGTGCCAGCAGCTTGGTAGGGGCCTCGGGCCAAGAGACCCAGTACTTC.